What follows are 29 T cell receptor beta chains derived from one specimen sequenced in a study of shared clonotypes between healthy human individuals. The naive CD8 subset, CD45RO-negative cells positively selected for CCR7, excluded terminally differentiated effector memory CD45RA+ cells. TCRdb's copy holds only in-frame clones and misses some; the assay was immunoSEQ multiplex PCR. The sample consists of almost 700,000 clones, roughly nine tenths of them appearing once. Sequencing used naive CD8+ T cells sorted from blood. These receptors all come from a man aged 25-45 years in good health.

The gene calls are TRBV28 and TRBJ2-7; 14 nucleotides match TRBD2. V shed 4 bases and J 0 bases; nucleotides not matched to a gene: 14. Germline assignment: CDR1 MDHEN and CDR2 SYDVKM. This CDR3 comprises 20 residues. The DNA of the CDR3 is TGTGCCAGCAGTTGGTTCGCCGGGACTAGCGGGAGCCCGAGCTCCTACGAGCAGTACTTC. Protein product: CASSWFAGTSGSPSSYEQYF.

The genes are TRBV2 and TRBJ1-4; TRBD1 matches at 8 bases. V was clipped by 4 bases and J by 3 bases; unmatched bases: 10. Germline CDR1 and CDR2: SNHLY and FYNNEI. CDR3 length: 17 amino acids. The CDR3 loop reads CASSVGQGWNSNEKLFF. For the CDR3, the DNA is TGTGCCAGCAGTGTTGGACAGGGTTGGAACTCTAATGAAAAACTGTTTTTT.

The chain links TRBV30 to TRBJ1-2; tentatively, D is TRBD1 (6 bases). The germline CDR1 and CDR2 sequences are GTSNPN and SVGIG (reference sequence). There are 15 residues in the CDR3. V was pared by 1 base and J by 5 bases, with 17 bases between. The CDR3 loop reads CAWSDGGAVYYGYTF. The CDR3 region has the DNA TGTGCCTGGAGTGACGGGGGGGCGGTCTATTATGGCTACACCTTC.

J is TRBJ2-1 and V is TRBV4-1; D call uncertain. Trimming took 0 bases from V and 3 from J, leaving 6 bases between them. Germline CDR1 MGHRA, CDR2 YSYEKL. The CDR3 has 14 amino acids. As DNA, the CDR3 is TGCGCCAGCAGCCAAGAGACGGACTACAATGAGCAGTTCTTC. Translating it yields CASSQETDYNEQFF.

This clone was seen only once. The chain recombines TRBV28 with TRBJ1-3; D gene ambiguous. Germline-derived CDR1 and CDR2 are MDHEN and SYDVKM. This CDR3 comprises 13 residues. V lost 6 bases to trimming and J lost 4 bases, with 10 bases between them. CDR3 sequence: CASSPTAGNTIYF. The CDR3, as DNA: TGTGCCAGCAGCCCGACTGCAGGAAACACCATATATTTT.

The rearrangement uses TRBV30 and TRBJ1-1; D remains unclear. Germline assignment: CDR1 GTSNPN and CDR2 SVGIG (reference sequence). Trimming took off 2 bases at V and 2 bases at J, with 3 bases between the two ends. The CDR3 totals 11 residues. CDR3 sequence (DNA): TGTGCCTGGAGTACCAACACTGAAGCTTTCTTT. Its translation is CAWSTNTEAFF.

The gene calls are TRBV27 and TRBJ2-7; 8 positions match TRBD2. Losses at the gene ends were 6 bases for V and 3 bases for J; bases not matched to a gene: 22. The CDR3 sequence is 19 residues long. Germline-derived CDR1 and CDR2 are MNHEY and SMNVEV (reference sequence). CDR3 nucleotide sequence: TGTGCCAGCAGAGAATACGGGACGCAGGTAGCGGGATGGGTCTACGAGCAGTACTTC. Residues: CASREYGTQVAGWVYEQYF.

The chain recombines TRBV5-1 with TRBJ2-1; a possible D gene is TRBD1 (5 bases). This CDR3 is 15 amino acids long. Germline V CDR1 and CDR2: SGHRS, YFSETQ. The V end was cut by 2 bases, the J end by 0 bases, with 9 bases between. The CDR3 nucleotides are TGCGCCAGCAGCTTCAGGGTGAGCTCCTACAATGAGCAGTTCTTC. This translates into CASSFRVSSYNEQFF. The entire variable domain, with the rest obtained from reference TRBV5-1 and TRBJ2-1, is as follows: KAGVTQTPRYLIKTRGQQVTLSCSPISGHRSVSWYQQTPGQGLQFLFEYFSETQRNKGNFPGRFSGRQFSNSRSEMNVSTLELGDSALYLCASSFRVSSYNEQFFGPGTRLTVL.

DNA of the CDR3: TGTGCCAGTAGTAAGTACAGGGGCGCTTTGACTAATGAGCAGTTCTTC. This codes for CASSKYRGALTNEQFF. The V and J genes are TRBV19 and TRBJ2-1; 7 bases map to TRBD1. The CDR3 covers 16 residues. V lost 4 bases, J lost 7 bases, and 13 bases stayed unmatched. In germline, CDR1 is LNHDA, CDR2 SQIVND (reference sequence).

This clone is a singleton in its sample. J is TRBJ2-1 and V is TRBV27; TRBD2 aligns across 7 bases. CDR3 length: 15 residues. The J segment lost 5 bases and the V segment lost 7 bases, leaving 11 bases of the junction unmatched. Germline values: CDR1 MNHEY, CDR2 SMNVEV (reference sequence). The CDR3 bases are TGTGCCAGCAACCTGCGGGAGCGGTTGGACAATGAGCAGTTCTTC. Protein sequence: CASNLRERLDNEQFF.

V and J are TRBV7-2 and TRBJ2-5; maybe TRBD2 (6 bases). Trimming pared 2 bases from V and 5 bases from J, leaving 9 bases between. The CDR3 consists of 13 residues. Germline CDR1 and CDR2: SGHTA and FQGNSA. CDR3 residues: CASSLWGRETQYF. CDR3 DNA sequence: TGTGCCAGCAGCTTATGGGGGAGGGAGACCCAGTACTTC. The whole variable domain, remainder taken from reference TRBV7-2 and TRBJ2-5, is GAGVSQSPSNKVTEKGKDVELRCDPISGHTALYWYRQSLGQGLEFLIYFQGNSAPDKSGLPSDRFSAERTGGSVSTLTIQRTQQEDSAVYLCASSLWGRETQYFGPGTRLLVL.

The genes are TRBV27 and TRBJ2-7, with 10 bases that match TRBD1. Trimming removed 6 bases from V and 5 bases from J; junction bases left unmatched: 7. The CDR3 contains 14 residues. Germline V gene sequence: CDR1 MNHEY, CDR2 SMNVEV (reference sequence). Written as DNA, the CDR3 is TGTGCCAGCAGGCCGGGACAGGGGTTACACGAGCAGTACTTC. It yields the protein CASRPGQGLHEQYF.

The chain employs TRBV29-1 and TRBJ2-1; D perhaps matches TRBD1 (5 bases). Trimming left V 5 bases short and J 1 base short, with 15 bases between. Germline CDR1 and CDR2: SQVTM and ANQGSEA. The CDR3 runs to 15 residues. CDR3 coding DNA: TGCAGCGTTCTCTTCAGGGAAAAATCCTACAATGAGCAGTTCTTC. As protein: CSVLFREKSYNEQFF.

The chain is built from TRBV7-8 and TRBJ2-7, with D unresolved. The CDR3 runs to 13 residues. CDR1 and CDR2 (germline): SGHVS, FQNEAQ. V lost 4 bases and J 2 bases, leaving 9 bases between the germline ends. Here the CDR3 reads CASSSFYAYEQYF. The CDR3 DNA reads TGTGCCAGCAGCTCCTTCTACGCCTACGAGCAGTACTTC.

A note on this clone: This could be a read error, since a much larger clone is one nucleotide away. The chain uses TRBV27 and TRBJ2-7, with D possibly matching TRBD1 (6 bases). Trimming stripped 4 bases from V and 0 bases from J, with 7 bases between. The CDR3 runs to 13 residues. The V gene's germline CDR1 is MNHEY and CDR2 SMNVEV (reference sequence). The CDR3 nucleotides are TGTGCCAGCAGTTACAGGGCCTCCTACGAGCAGTACTTC. This codes for CASSYRASYEQYF.

The V gene is TRBV7-2, the J gene TRBJ1-5; 9 bases are shared with TRBD1. This CDR3 spans 14 amino acids. Trimming cost V 1 base and J 5 bases; bases outside gene matches: 0. Germline V lookup: CDR1 SGHTA, CDR2 FQGNSA. CDR3 loop: CASSLGTGDQPQHF. The CDR3 DNA is TGTGCCAGCAGCTTAGGGACAGGGGATCAGCCCCAGCATTTT.

This sequence joins TRBV7-9 and TRBJ2-5, with 10 nucleotides matching TRBD1. The CDR3 spans 16 residues. Germline CDR1 reads SEHNR; CDR2 reads FQNEAQ (reference sequence). V gave up 5 bases and J gave up 0 bases; unmatched junction bases: 6. This chain's CDR3 is CASSGGTGADQETQYF. The DNA of the CDR3 is TGTGCCAGCAGCGGGGGGACAGGGGCTGACCAAGAGACCCAGTACTTC.

This clone was detected once. This chain joins TRBV27 and TRBJ2-3, with TRBD2 identical over 7 bases. The CDR3 length is 13 residues. The germline V gene encodes CDR1 MNHEY and CDR2 SMNVEV (reference sequence). V shed 8 bases, J shed 0 bases, and the junction held 2 bases outside the gene matches. The CDR3 DNA reads TGTGCCAGCGGGCGGGGGAGCACAGATACGCAGTATTTT. This translates into CASGRGSTDTQYF.

The CDR3 sequence: CASGMNRAESNYGYTF. The DNA for the CDR3 is TGTGCCAGCGGGATGAACAGGGCAGAATCTAACTATGGCTACACCTTC. V and J are TRBV9 and TRBJ1-2; D is perhaps TRBD1 (6 bases). There are 16 residues in the CDR3. Germline CDR1 and CDR2: SGDLS and YYNGEE. V shed 7 bases and J shed 0 bases, with 19 bases lying between them.

The chain uses TRBV11-2 and TRBJ1-2; D might be TRBD1 (5 bases). Germline V gene sequence: CDR1 SGHAT, CDR2 FQNNGV. CDR3 length equals 19 residues. Trimming left V 6 bases short and J 3 bases short, with 29 bases between. The chain's CDR3 is CASSHMGEGSNIPYYGYTF. CDR3 in DNA: TGTGCCAGCAGTCATATGGGGGAAGGGTCCAACATCCCCTACTATGGCTACACCTTC.

The V and J genes are TRBV19 and TRBJ2-7; tentatively, D is TRBD1 (6 bases). There are 15 residues in the CDR3. Trimming removed 3 bases at V and 3 bases at J, with 15 bases between. Germline V gene sequence: CDR1 LNHDA, CDR2 SQIVND (reference sequence). CDR3 loop: CASSILPGARYEQYF. CDR3 in DNA: TGTGCCAGTAGTATTTTGCCAGGGGCCCGCTACGAGCAGTACTTC.

This chain links TRBV4-1 with TRBJ2-1, with 7 positions matching TRBD2. V was pared by 2 bases and J by 10 bases, with 5 bases of the junction left unmatched. CDR3 length: 13 residues. The germline CDR1 and CDR2 sequences are MGHRA and YSYEKL. The CDR3 region has the DNA TGCGCCAGCAGCCAAAGGGAGGGAGGGGAGCAGTTCTTC. It encodes CASSQREGGEQFF.

This chain connects TRBV11-2 to TRBJ2-7; D call uncertain. The V gene's germline CDR1 is SGHAT and CDR2 FQNNGV. The CDR3 extends over 15 amino acids. V lost 1 base, J lost 1 base, and 11 bases lay in between. The CDR3 DNA sequence: TGTGCCAGCAGCTTAGCCCCAGAGCAGTCCTACGAGCAGTACTTC. Translating it yields CASSLAPEQSYEQYF.

The chain has TRBV4-2 and TRBJ1-3; a possible D gene is TRBD1 (6 bases). V dropped 0 bases and J dropped 0 bases, with 18 bases sitting between them. Germline values: CDR1 LGHNA, CDR2 YNFKEQ. CDR3 length: 19 residues. The CDR3 loop reads CASSQDSGAGPSSGNTIYF. For the CDR3, the DNA is TGTGCCAGCAGCCAAGATTCGGGGGCAGGGCCGAGCTCTGGAAACACCATATATTTT.

This clone was detected a few times. The chain uses TRBV20-1 and TRBJ1-1, with D unclear. V was trimmed by 6 bases and J by 3 bases, leaving 8 bases between them. Germline CDR1 DFQATT, CDR2 SNEGSKA (reference sequence). The CDR3 is made up of 11 amino acids. CDR3 protein: CSAHSYTEAFF. The CDR3 nucleotides read TGCAGTGCCCATAGTTACACTGAAGCTTTCTTT.

J is TRBJ2-1 and V is TRBV25-1, with 8 bases that match TRBD2. V was pared by 5 bases and J by 8 bases, with 11 bases of the junction left unmatched. Germline V gives CDR1 MGHDK, CDR2 SYGVNS. The CDR3 has 15 amino acids. As DNA, the CDR3 is TGTGCCAGCAGTCCACATAGCGGGATTTTTGATGAGCAGTTCTTC. Its translation is CASSPHSGIFDEQFF.

This rearrangement joins TRBV29-1 to TRBJ1-2; 9 bases line up with TRBD1. Germline V gives CDR1 SQVTM, CDR2 ANQGSEA. V lost 1 base to trimming and J lost 6 bases; unmatched junction nucleotides: 3. This CDR3 has 13 residues. The CDR3 protein is CSVEGTGVDGYTF. The CDR3 coding sequence is TGCAGCGTTGAAGGGACAGGGGTCGATGGCTACACCTTC. The variable domain in full, completed from reference TRBV29-1 and TRBJ1-2, reads SAVISQKPSRDICQRGTSLTIQCQVDSQVTMMFWYRQQPGQSLTLIATANQGSEATYESGFVIDKFPISRPNLTFSTLTVSNMSPEDSSIYLCSVEGTGVDGYTFGSGTRLTVV.

The chain employs TRBV7-2 and TRBJ1-4; no clear D gene. The length of the CDR3 is 13 residues. Trimming took off 5 bases at V and 6 bases at J, with 10 bases between the two ends. The germline gives CDR1 SGHTA, CDR2 FQGNSA. Here the CDR3 reads CASSQKTYEKLFF. The CDR3, as DNA: TGTGCCAGCAGCCAAAAAACCTATGAAAAACTGTTTTTT.

The rearrangement links TRBV11-2 to TRBJ2-7, with a possible D match to TRBD2 (6 bases). Germline V CDR1 and CDR2: SGHAT, FQNNGV. The CDR3 runs 16 residues. V lost 5 bases to trimming and J lost 0 bases, with 17 bases between them. The CDR3 DNA follows: TGTGCCAGCAGCCGACCCCGGGACTCTATCTCCTACGAGCAGTACTTC. It yields the protein CASSRPRDSISYEQYF.